This T cell receptor beta chain comes out of a study of cytomegalovirus exposure and HLA in healthy donors (dated by TCRdb to 2017 to 2019). Looking at the study overall: The 670 or so repertoires of the first cohort and the 95 to 150 validation repertoires were produced on the same platform, according to a later analysis. The study was designed to test whether signatures of past pathogen exposure could be identified by cataloging public T cell receptors. Besides the first cohort of around 700 subjects, a separate validation cohort made up of roughly 120 different subjects was used. To predict cytomegalovirus infection status, the study combined high-throughput TCR immunosequencing, statistical association of individual TCRs with disease status, and machine learning.

What the research found in general, with its limitations: The classifier was reported to diagnose cytomegalovirus status with high specificity and sensitivity in both the original and validation cohorts. The authors suggested that the approach could potentially be generalized to other disease states and immunological phenotypes. While some public TCRs were present in many individuals, most TCR sequences turned up only very rarely across donors. A few of the identified cytomegalovirus-associated TCR beta chains were confirmed in vitro to be specific for cytomegalovirus antigens. In the study, some 160 TCR beta chains were listed as associated with cytomegalovirus. The validation cohort had no HLA typing available for a later analysis, so co-occurrence within that cohort was assessed over all 110 or so repertoires. Of the cluster scores, approximately 95% were above 0 in a later analysis, which found that TCRs clustered in the first cohort also tended to co-occur in the approximately 120 validation repertoires.

The donors belonged to the validation cohort of approximately 130 subjects, which was separate from the roughly 700-subject first cohort. A remark on this clone: Its antigen is still unknown. The input lacks base qualities; no much larger clone sits a single base away.

The CDR3 has 16 amino acids, counting the end cysteine and phenylalanine. Here the CDR3 DNA is all that survives: 48 bases in frame from base 1. Sequences SNHLY (CDR1) and FYNNEI (CDR2) are obtained from the germline V gene. Relative to germline, V is missing 10 bases and J is missing 3 bases, with 7 bases of the junction outside any gene match. Libraries were built with the immunoSEQ multiplex PCR assay. As for the authors' bioinformatics: A statistical classification framework was built to diagnose cytomegalovirus status from the catalog of TCR beta chain sequences. In its TCRdb copy, this immuneACCESS table keeps in-frame sequences only and misses some clones. Where compared with another copy, unresolved V genes explain less than half of these, and the others have no known cause. V, J and clone size were drawn from that table, and D and trimming were deduced from the DNA. The sample contains some 120,000 clones, roughly 90% of them found a single time. Together, the top ten hold 1.4% to 1.5% of the sample.

The V gene is TRBV2 and the J gene is TRBJ2-2, with 14 middle bases fitting TRBD2. Material: PBMCs. This sequence was found in a man in his thirties or forties in good health and CMV-seronegative. The sequenced DNA is TGTGCCAACGGACTAGCGGGAGGATGGGACACCGGGGAGCTGTTTTTT. This encodes CANGLAGGWDTGELFF.